The 26 T cell receptor beta chains below were found in one sample sequenced in a study of radiotherapy plus CTLA-4 blockade in lung cancer (dated by TCRdb to the late 2010s). The library was prepared using the immunoSEQ multiplex PCR assay. Imported from immuneACCESS, the table was reduced by TCRdb to in-frame sequences with V and J called. These copies leave out some clones; in studies compared against another copy, an unresolved V gene accounts for under half, and the cause of the remainder is not known. This sample holds under 70,000 clones; about 80% were observed only once. Approximately 4% of the sample lies in the top ten. Source: peripheral blood, taken from a patient treated with radiotherapy plus ipilimumab. These receptors originate from a human donor with non-small cell lung cancer who had a complete response to radiotherapy plus ipilimumab.

This clone occurred a few times. The chain couples TRBV14 to TRBJ2-5; D is uncertain. Germline CDR1 and CDR2: SGHDN and FVKESK. The CDR3 extends over 14 amino acids. Trimming pared 4 bases from V and 2 bases from J, leaving 11 bases between. CDR3 amino acids: CASSRFDGQETQYF. CDR3 sequence (DNA): TGTGCCAGCAGCCGTTTTGACGGGCAAGAGACCCAGTACTTC.

The CDR3 bases are TGTGCCATCAGTGACTCCTACGAGCAGTACGTC. Translation: CAISDSYEQYV. The chain is built from TRBV10-3 and TRBJ2-7; D is ambiguous. Germline V gene lookup returns CDR1 ENHRY and CDR2 SYGVKD. The CDR3 contains 11 residues. The V gene lost 3 bases and the J gene lost 0 bases, with 0 bases spanning the gap.

V is TRBV6-1 and J is TRBJ1-2; 7 bases are shared with TRBD1. The junction had 9 bases not matched to a gene; V was cut back by 6 bases and J by 2 bases. This CDR3 contains 15 residues. CDR1 and CDR2 (germline): MNHNS, SASEGT. DNA of the CDR3: TGTGCCAGCAGACTCGACAGGGTCCTGAACTATGGCTACACCTTC. Protein: CASRLDRVLNYGYTF.

The V gene is TRBV5-1, the J gene TRBJ2-2, with D uncertain. Germline CDR1 SGHRS, CDR2 YFSETQ. The CDR3 covers 17 residues. V lost 0 bases and J 1 base, leaving 13 bases between the germline ends. CDR3 amino acids: CASSLALRRMNTGELFF. The CDR3 DNA reads as TGCGCCAGCAGCTTGGCCTTACGACGGATGAACACCGGGGAGCTGTTTTTT.

V and J are TRBV7-9 and TRBJ2-1; 8 positions match TRBD2. V was pared by 0 bases and J by 7 bases, with 5 bases of the junction left unmatched. Germline V gene lookup returns CDR1 SEHNR and CDR2 FQNEAQ (reference sequence). CDR3 length equals 15 residues. CDR3 amino acids: CASSLAGREGNEQFF. CDR3 nucleotide sequence: TGTGCCAGCAGCTTAGCGGGCCGGGAGGGGAATGAGCAGTTCTTC. Full variable domain (remainder filled in from reference TRBV7-9 and TRBJ2-1): DTGVSQNPRHKITKRGQNVTFRCDPISEHNRLYWYRQTLGQGPEFLTYFQNEAQLEKSRLLSDRFSAERPKGSFSTLEIQRTEQGDSAMYLCASSLAGREGNEQFFGPGTRLTVL.

This clone was found a few times. V and J are TRBV4-3 and TRBJ1-4; weak D call: TRBD1 (5 bases). V dropped 1 base and J dropped 0 bases, with 24 bases sitting between them. CDR1 and CDR2 (germline): LGHNA, YSLEER. The CDR3 has 21 amino acids. CDR3 in DNA: TGCGCCAGCAGCCAAGGCTGGGTTATGAGGGACGGATATGCAACTAATGAAAAACTGTTTTTT. As protein: CASSQGWVMRDGYATNEKLFF.

This chain uses TRBV2 with TRBJ1-2; 8 positions agree with TRBD1. Losses at the gene ends were 7 bases for V and 5 bases for J; bases not matched to a gene: 15. Germline V gene sequence: CDR1 SNHLY, CDR2 FYNNEI. The CDR3 loop spans 16 amino acids. The CDR3 region is CASNPTQDRVVYGYTF. The DNA for the CDR3 is TGTGCCAGCAACCCCACTCAGGACAGGGTTGTATATGGCTACACCTTC. The full variable domain, rest sourced from reference TRBV2 and TRBJ1-2, is EPEVTQTPSHQVTQMGQEVILRCVPISNHLYFYWYRQILGQKVEFLVSFYNNEISEKSEIFDDQFSVERPDGSNFTLKIRSTKLEDSAMYFCASNPTQDRVVYGYTFGSGTRLTVV.

The chain combines TRBV5-1 with TRBJ1-2; D may be TRBD1 (5 bases). The germline CDR1 and CDR2 sequences are SGHRS and YFSETQ. The CDR3 contains 12 residues. The V end was cut by 3 bases, the J end by 8 bases, with 11 bases between. The CDR3 reads CASSSGGDGYTF. The CDR3 DNA reads as TGCGCCAGCAGCTCCGGAGGGGACGGCTACACCTTC. Based on the CDR3 plus reference TRBV5-1 and TRBJ1-2, the full variable domain is KAGVTQTPRYLIKTRGQQVTLSCSPISGHRSVSWYQQTPGQGLQFLFEYFSETQRNKGNFPGRFSGRQFSNSRSEMNVSTLELGDSALYLCASSSGGDGYTFGSGTRLTVV.

The chain recombines TRBV11-3 with TRBJ1-3, with D possibly being TRBD1 (6 bases). Germline loops: CDR1 SGHNT, CDR2 YENEEA. The length of the CDR3 is 14 residues. Trimming removed 5 bases at V and 2 bases at J, with 10 bases between. Here the CDR3 reads CASSQDSPGNTIYF. As DNA, the CDR3 is TGTGCCAGCAGCCAGGACAGCCCTGGAAACACCATATATTTT.

The chain carries TRBV7-9 and TRBJ2-1, with D perhaps assigned TRBD1 or TRBD2 (5 bases each). CDR1 and CDR2 (germline): SEHNR, FQNEAQ (reference sequence). CDR3 length equals 16 residues. Trimming removed 4 bases from V and 7 bases from J, with 20 bases in between. The CDR3 sequence is CASSWTERGPGNEQFF. CDR3 nucleotide sequence: TGTGCCAGCAGCTGGACGGAAAGGGGACCCGGGAATGAGCAGTTCTTC.

The rearrangement uses TRBV5-1 and TRBJ2-1, with TRBD2 identical over 7 bases. This CDR3 contains 15 residues. Per germline, CDR1 SGHRS and CDR2 YFSETQ. The trim removed 0 bases at V and 10 bases at J, leaving 10 bases unmatched. CDR3 bases: TGCGCCAGCAGCTTGGCGGGGGGACCGTACGGGGAGCAGTTCTTC. It encodes CASSLAGGPYGEQFF. Combining the CDR3 with reference TRBV5-1 and TRBJ2-1 gives the whole variable domain KAGVTQTPRYLIKTRGQQVTLSCSPISGHRSVSWYQQTPGQGLQFLFEYFSETQRNKGNFPGRFSGRQFSNSRSEMNVSTLELGDSALYLCASSLAGGPYGEQFFGPGTRLTVL.

J is TRBJ1-5 and V is TRBV12-5; perhaps TRBD1 as D (6 bases). This CDR3 is built from 16 residues. Germline CDR1 is LGHNT and CDR2 is FRNRAP. V was clipped by 3 bases and J by 5 bases, with 17 bases between them. The CDR3 loop reads CASGLGGRWSDQPQHF. For the CDR3, the DNA is TGTGCTAGTGGTTTAGGGGGGAGGTGGAGTGATCAGCCCCAGCATTTT. The variable domain in full, completed from reference TRBV12-5 and TRBJ1-5, reads DARVTQTPRHKVTEMGQEVTMRCQPILGHNTVFWYRQTMMQGLELLAYFRNRAPLDDSGMPKDRFSAEMPDATLATLKIQPSEPRDSAVYFCASGLGGRWSDQPQHFGDGTRLSIL.

The V gene is TRBV30, the J gene TRBJ1-6; D may be TRBD1 (6 bases). Germline V gene data show CDR1 as GTSNPN and CDR2 as SVGIG (reference sequence). V dropped 5 bases and J dropped 7 bases, with 15 bases sitting between them. The CDR3 has 14 residues. The CDR3 coding sequence is TGTGCCTGGGCACAGGGTGGCGGGAATTCACCCCTCCACTTT. Translated: CAWAQGGGNSPLHF.

The chain combines TRBV7-6 with TRBJ2-1, with D perhaps TRBD1 (5 bases). Germline V gene lookup returns CDR1 SGHVS and CDR2 FNYEAQ. Trimming removed 2 bases from V and 4 bases from J, with 9 bases in between. This CDR3 has 14 amino acids. CDR3 sequence reads: CASSLIGAYNEQFF. The DNA for the CDR3 is TGTGCCAGCAGCTTAATAGGGGCTTACAATGAGCAGTTCTTC.

The rearrangement uses TRBV7-2 and TRBJ1-6; D may be TRBD1 (6 bases). Trimming left V 1 base short and J 7 bases short, with 11 bases between. CDR1 and CDR2 (germline): SGHTA, FQGNSA. This CDR3 contains 15 residues. The CDR3 DNA is TGTGCCAGCAGCTTAGAGGGGGGTATCAATTCACCCCTCCACTTT. Translation: CASSLEGGINSPLHF.

This chain connects TRBV7-8 to TRBJ2-4; 7 bases map to TRBD1. The germline CDR1 and CDR2 sequences are SGHVS and FQNEAQ. CDR3 size: 17 residues. V was clipped by 5 bases and J by 1 base; unmatched bases: 11. The DNA of the CDR3 is TGTGCCAGCAGCCCCCCCTTAGGGGGCTCTGCCAAAAACATTCAGTACTTC. The encoded protein is CASSPPLGGSAKNIQYF.

The chain carries TRBV29-1 and TRBJ1-1, with TRBD1 as a possible D gene (5 bases). V lost 4 bases and J lost 1, with 7 bases in between. CDR3 size: 12 residues. CDR1 is SQVTM, CDR2 ANQGSEA, per germline. In DNA form, the CDR3 reads TGCAGCGTTGCCGGGGGGAACACTGAAGCTTTCTTT. It is translated as CSVAGGNTEAFF.

V gene TRBV30 combines with J gene TRBJ1-5, with D perhaps TRBD1 (5 bases). V was pared by 2 bases and J by 4 bases, with 9 bases between. This CDR3 is 13 amino acids long. Germline values: CDR1 GTSNPN, CDR2 SVGIG (reference sequence). The CDR3 here is CAWSSGGNQPQHF. The CDR3 nucleotides read TGTGCCTGGAGTTCGGGGGGGAATCAGCCCCAGCATTTT.

This clone was seen just once. The V and J genes are TRBV5-1 and TRBJ1-2; perhaps TRBD1 as D (6 bases). CDR1 and CDR2 from the germline V gene are SGHRS and YFSETQ. V was trimmed by 5 bases and J by 7 bases, leaving 9 bases between them. This CDR3 comprises 11 residues. The CDR3 nucleotides read TGCGCCAGCAGGCAGGGGCCTGGCTACACCTTC. Its translation is CASRQGPGYTF.

This clone appeared a single time. The chain employs TRBV5-1 and TRBJ2-7, with TRBD1 matching 7 bases. The trim removed 0 bases at V and 7 bases at J, leaving 7 bases unmatched. In germline, CDR1 is SGHRS, CDR2 YFSETQ. The CDR3 extends over 14 amino acids. The CDR3 DNA reads TGCGCCAGCAGCTTGGAGGGGGCAGTGCGTGAGCAGTACTTC. This encodes CASSLEGAVREQYF.

The chain uses TRBV11-2 and TRBJ2-7, with 7 bases aligning to TRBD1. The CDR3 is 16 residues long. J lost 0 bases, V lost 1 base, and 6 bases had no gene match. Per germline, CDR1 SGHAT and CDR2 FQNNGV. The CDR3 is CASSLVGNRGSYEQYF. The CDR3 region has the DNA TGTGCCAGCAGCTTAGTCGGTAACAGGGGCTCCTACGAGCAGTACTTC. The whole variable domain, remainder taken from reference TRBV11-2 and TRBJ2-7, is EAGVAQSPRYKIIEKRQSVAFWCNPISGHATLYWYQQILGQGPKLLIQFQNNGVVDDSQLPKDRFSAERLKGVDSTLKIQPAKLEDSAVYLCASSLVGNRGSYEQYFGPGTRLTVT.

The V and J genes are TRBV7-9 and TRBJ1-2; no definite D call. Germline V CDR1 and CDR2: SEHNR, FQNEAQ (reference sequence). CDR3 length: 12 amino acids. Trimming cost V 6 bases and J 4 bases, with 9 bases left between them. Here the CDR3 DNA reads TGTGCCAGCAGTACTCGGGCCTATGGCTACACCTTC. Encoded protein: CASSTRAYGYTF.

The V and J genes are TRBV11-2 and TRBJ2-7, with TRBD2 matching over 7 bases. The CDR3 contains 14 residues. CDR1 is SGHAT, CDR2 FQNNGV, per germline. Germline trimming cut 1 base from V and 0 bases from J; bases unmatched to any gene: 0. CDR3 in amino acids: CASSLAGGSYEQYF. The DNA of the CDR3 is TGTGCCAGCAGCTTAGCGGGGGGCTCCTACGAGCAGTACTTC.

This clone showed up just a few times. This chain joins TRBV6-5 and TRBJ1-2; 9 bases are shared with TRBD1. CDR1 and CDR2 (germline): MNHEY, SVGAGI. Losses at the gene ends were 6 bases for V and 7 bases for J; bases not matched to a gene: 3. The CDR3 totals 12 residues. The CDR3 loop is CASRTDRGGYTF. CDR3 nucleotide sequence: TGTGCCAGCAGAACGGACAGGGGTGGCTACACCTTC.

The J gene is TRBJ1-1, the V gene TRBV18, with 7 bases lining up with TRBD1. CDR1 and CDR2 from the germline V gene are KGHSH and LQKENI. The CDR3 is 13 amino acids. V lost 5 bases and J lost 4; bases outside the gene matches: 4. The CDR3 DNA follows: TGTGCCAGCTCAAACAGGGGAGTCACTGAAGCTTTCTTT. Its protein is CASSNRGVTEAFF.

This chain uses TRBV11-3 with TRBJ2-1; 7 bases are a match to TRBD1. This CDR3 has 14 amino acids. Germline V gene sequence: CDR1 SGHNT, CDR2 YENEEA. J lost 7 bases, V lost 4 bases, and 7 bases had no gene match. The CDR3 protein is CASSSTGEWNEQFF. CDR3 DNA sequence: TGTGCCAGCAGCTCAACAGGGGAATGGAATGAGCAGTTCTTC.